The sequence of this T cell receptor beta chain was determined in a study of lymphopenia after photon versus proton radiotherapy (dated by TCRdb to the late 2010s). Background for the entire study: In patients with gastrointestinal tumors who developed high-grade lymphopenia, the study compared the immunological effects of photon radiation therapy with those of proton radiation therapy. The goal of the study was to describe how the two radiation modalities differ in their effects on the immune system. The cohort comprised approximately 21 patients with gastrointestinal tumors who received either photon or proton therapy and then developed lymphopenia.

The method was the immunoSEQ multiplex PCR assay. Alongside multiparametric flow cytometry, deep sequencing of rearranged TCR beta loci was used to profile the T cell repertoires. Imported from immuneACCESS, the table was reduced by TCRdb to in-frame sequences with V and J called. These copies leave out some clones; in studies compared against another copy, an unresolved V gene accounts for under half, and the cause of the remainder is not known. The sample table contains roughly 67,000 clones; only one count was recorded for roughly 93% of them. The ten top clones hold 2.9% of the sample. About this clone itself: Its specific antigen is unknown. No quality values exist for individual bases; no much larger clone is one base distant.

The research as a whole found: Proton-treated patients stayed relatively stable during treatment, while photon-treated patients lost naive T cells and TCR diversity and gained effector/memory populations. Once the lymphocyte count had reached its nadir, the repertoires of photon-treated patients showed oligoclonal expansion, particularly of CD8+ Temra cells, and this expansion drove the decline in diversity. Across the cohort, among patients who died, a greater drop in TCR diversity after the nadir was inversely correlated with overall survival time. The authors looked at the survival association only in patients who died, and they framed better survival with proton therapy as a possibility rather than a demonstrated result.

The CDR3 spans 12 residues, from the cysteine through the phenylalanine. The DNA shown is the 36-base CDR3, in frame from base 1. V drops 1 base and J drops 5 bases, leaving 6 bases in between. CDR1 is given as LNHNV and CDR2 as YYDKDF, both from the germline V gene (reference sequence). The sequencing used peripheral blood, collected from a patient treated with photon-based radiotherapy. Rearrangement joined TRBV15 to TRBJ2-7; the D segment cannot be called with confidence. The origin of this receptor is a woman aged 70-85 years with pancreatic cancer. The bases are TGTGCCACCAGCAGAGGTTGGGACGAGCAGTACTTC. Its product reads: CATSRGWDEQYF. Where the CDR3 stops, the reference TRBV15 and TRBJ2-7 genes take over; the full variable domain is DAMVIQNPRYQVTQFGKPVTLSCSQTLNHNVMYWYQQKSSQAPKLLFHYYDKDFNNEADTPDNFQSRRPNTSFCFLDIRSPGLGDTAMYLCATSRGWDEQYFGPGTRLTVT.